This TCR beta chain was sequenced in a study of T cells after yellow fever vaccination. The germline CDR1 and CDR2 sequences are SGHTA and FQGNSA. CDR3 size: 15 residues. The V end lost 1 base, the J end lost 2 bases, and 9 bases lay between the germline ends. This clonotype appeared many times. Template switching with 5'RACE generated the TCR cDNA and added a universal primer site and UMIs. Using its own MiXCR run on the 5' RACE reads, TCRdb lists one record per CDR3 protein. This table holds some 250,000 distinct CDR3 sequences, less than 8.5% found once. V is TRBV7-2 and J is TRBJ2-1; D tentatively reads TRBD1 or TRBD2 (5 bases each). Here the sequenced sample was CD4+ T cells sorted from PBMCs, taken 15 days after the yellow fever booster vaccination. The origin of this receptor is a man aged 25 to 40 who received the YFV17D yellow fever vaccine. This CDR3 reads CASSLVRGAYNEQFF. The CDR3 DNA reads as TGTGCCAGCAGCTTAGTGAGGGGTGCCTACAATGAGCAGTTCTTC.